This T cell receptor beta chain was profiled in a study of T cell repertoires and leukemia-associated antigens. Findings and caveats of the study: Vbeta, Jbeta, VDJ rearrangement and unique CDR3 counts did not differ significantly across four groups.

In the case of this clonotype: Antigen specificity is unknown.

MiXCR was run by TCRdb on the 5' RACE reads, yielding one entry per CDR3 protein. The data hold 9,500 to 15,000 distinct CDR3 sequences, with over 40% observed a single time. CD3+ T cells were rested overnight without fetal bovine serum. The source of this sequence is a female donor in good health. The sequenced material came from CD3+ T cells sorted from blood and cultured.

Here the CDR3 reads CASSRLITVGNTEAFF. Here the CDR3 DNA reads TGTGCCAGCAGCCGCCTCATAACAGTCGGGAACACTGAAGCTTTCTTT. V gene TRBV5-4 combines with J gene TRBJ1-1; no firm D call. V was cut by 4 bases and J by 1 base, with 17 bases left in between. Germline V gene sequence: CDR1 SGHNT, CDR2 YYREEE (reference sequence). The CDR3 has 16 amino acids.